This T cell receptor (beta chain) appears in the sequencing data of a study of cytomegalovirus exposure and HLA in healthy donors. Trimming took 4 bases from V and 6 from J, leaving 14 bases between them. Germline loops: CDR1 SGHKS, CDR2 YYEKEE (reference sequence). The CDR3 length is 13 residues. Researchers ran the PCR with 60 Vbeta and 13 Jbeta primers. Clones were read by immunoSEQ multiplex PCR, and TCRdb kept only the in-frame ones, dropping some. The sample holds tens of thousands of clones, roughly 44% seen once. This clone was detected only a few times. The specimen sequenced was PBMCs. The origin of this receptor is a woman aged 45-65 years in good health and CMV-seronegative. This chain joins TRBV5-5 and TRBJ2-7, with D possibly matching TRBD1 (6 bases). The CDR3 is CASSPGQLLEQYF. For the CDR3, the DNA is TGTGCCAGCAGCCCAGGACAGCTGCTCGAGCAGTACTTC.